This TCR beta chain is from a study of blood T cells in healthy people across ages. Sample-barcoded 5' priming and a J-beta primer mix drove a second PCR of roughly 7 to 11 cycles. TCRdb independently ran MiXCR on the 5' RACE reads; one entry per CDR3 protein. Here the sample spans about 570,000 distinct CDR3 sequences, approximately 30% being singletons. Study-wide results and caveats: It was held that the diversity estimates obtained from one million T cells were underestimates. Age showed a roughly linear inverse relationship with TCR beta diversity per million T cells. Comparison with aged donors showed that long-lived donors had more naive CD4+ cells and higher diversity.

In regard to this clonotype: Its antigen is unidentified.

Sequencing was performed on blood. The TCR comes from a woman in her 70s in good health.

The chain's CDR3 is CASSPRNSGSVYEQYF. The CDR3 DNA reads as TGTGCCAGCAGCCCCCGGAATAGCGGGAGTGTCTACGAGCAGTACTTC. The V and J genes are TRBV11-2 and TRBJ2-7, with TRBD2 matching over 9 bases. With 5 bases clipped from V and 3 bases from J, the junction kept 11 bases outside the gene matches. Germline V CDR1 and CDR2: SGHAT, FQNNGV. The CDR3 loop spans 16 amino acids.